Listed below are T cell receptor beta chains from one sample, sequenced in a study of Ad26.COV2.S vaccination and SARS-CoV-2 variants. Using immunoSEQ multiplex PCR, the repertoire was profiled, and TCRdb retains in-frame clones only, with some absent. The table records about 280,000 clones, 87% of them present only once. Material: peripheral blood, obtained in a trial of Ad26.COV2.S vaccine versus placebo. The receptors come from a person aged 18-65 years who received the Ad26.COV2.S COVID-19 vaccine or a placebo. Each CDR3 is given with its conserved first and last residue. A D gene is named only where the DNA matches it firmly. Expanded clones are given a class, and other clones once, few, many or no size at all.

TRBV5-1	TRBJ2-5	TRBD2	.	TGCGCCAGCAGGCCGGGACTAGATCCTGCAGAGACCCAGTACTTC	CASRPGLDPAETQYF
TRBV30	TRBJ2-7	TRBD1	.	TGTGCCTGGGGGGACAGGGAGCCCTACGAGCAGTACTTC	CAWGDREPYEQYF
TRBV30	TRBJ1-1	.	.	TGTGCCTGGAGTCTCCAGGGTGGCACTGAAGCTTTCTTT	CAWSLQGGTEAFF
TRBV7-9	TRBJ2-6	.	.	TGTGCCAGCAGGGGGCCGGGGACCTCCTCTGGGGCCAACGTCCTGACTTTC	CASRGPGTSSGANVLTF
TRBV7-6	TRBJ2-5	.	.	TGTGCCAGCAGCTTAATGGGGGGGGGCCCCGGTTTGGGAGAGACCCAGTACTTC	CASSLMGGGPGLGETQYF
TRBV2	TRBJ2-7	TRBD1	once	TGTGCCAGCAGGAGGACAGGGTATTACGAGCAGTACTTC	CASRRTGYYEQYF
TRBV29-1	TRBJ2-3	.	.	TGCAGCGTTTGGGGTGGTGGGTCCACAGATACGCAGTATTTT	CSVWGGGSTDTQYF
TRBV2	TRBJ2-7	TRBD1	.	TGTGCCAGCAGTGAAGGGTACGGACAGGCACCCGAGCAGTACTTC	CASSEGYGQAPEQYF
TRBV12-2	TRBJ1-2	.	.	TGTGCAAGTCGCTTATCCTCCCCTCTTTTAAAGGGCTACACCTTC	CASRLSSPLLKGYTF
TRBV7-2	TRBJ1-6	TRBD1	.	TGTGCCAGCAGCTTGTTGGCAGGGGGCGTGGTGGCTTCACCCCTCCACTTT	CASSLLAGGVVASPLHF
TRBV5-1	TRBJ2-7	TRBD1	once	TGCGCCAGCAATACTGGACAGGGTCCCTACGAGCAGTACTTC	CASNTGQGPYEQYF
TRBV4-2	TRBJ2-5	.	.	TGTGCCAGCAGCCCTGGAACCACGGGGCCACAAGAGACCCAGTACTTC	CASSPGTTGPQETQYF
TRBV29-1	TRBJ2-7	TRBD1	few	TGCAGCGTAGCAGCCGTTTGGGGTGAGGGGGCTAGGGACGAGCAGTACTTC	CSVAAVWGEGARDEQYF
TRBV5-1	TRBJ2-3	TRBD1	.	TGCGCCAGCCGGGACAGGGGTTTGACAGATACGCAGTATTTT	CASRDRGLTDTQYF
TRBV5-1	TRBJ2-5	TRBD2	.	TGCGCCAGCAGCTCGCTGGGGGGGGAGACCCAGTACTTC	CASSSLGGETQYF
TRBV7-2	TRBJ2-7	TRBD2	.	TGTGCCAGCAGCTCCTTAGCGGGAGGGTTCTACGAGCAGTACTTC	CASSSLAGGFYEQYF
TRBV2	TRBJ1-1	.	.	TGTGCCAGCAGTCTACAGGGTCTGGACACTGAAGCTTTCTTT	CASSLQGLDTEAFF
TRBV27	TRBJ1-2	TRBD1	.	TGTGCCAGCAGTGAAGACAGGGGAGGAAACCATGGCTACACCTTC	CASSEDRGGNHGYTF
TRBV19	TRBJ1-4	.	few	TGTGCCAGTAGCAGGATCGACGCAGGGGTGGAGCGTGAAAAACTGTTTTTT	CASSRIDAGVEREKLFF
TRBV7-9	TRBJ1-2	.	.	TGTGCCAGCAGCCCGGGGCACGGGGGCTACACCTTC	CASSPGHGGYTF
TRBV27	TRBJ1-2	.	.	TGTGCCAGCAGTACCGTAGGGTGGGGCGGCTACACCTTC	CASSTVGWGGYTF
TRBV5-1	TRBJ2-7	TRBD1	.	TGCGCCAGCAGCCGACAGGGAGCCAACTACGAGCAGTACTTC	CASSRQGANYEQYF
TRBV11-2	TRBJ2-1	TRBD2	.	TGTGCCAGCAGCACCAGCGGGAGCTCCTACAATGAGCAGTTCTTC	CASSTSGSSYNEQFF
TRBV5-1	TRBJ2-1	TRBD2	.	TGCGCCAGCAGCTCCCGAGGCGGGGGGCCTAGGGGTGAGCAGTTCTTC	CASSSRGGGPRGEQFF
TRBV5-1	TRBJ2-1	.	.	TGCGCCAGCAGCTGGGGACCTTCCTACAATGAGCAGTTCTTC	CASSWGPSYNEQFF
TRBV30	TRBJ1-5	.	few	TGTGCCTGGAGCCAACTTCGGGATCAGCCCCAGCATTTT	CAWSQLRDQPQHF
TRBV7-2	TRBJ2-1	TRBD1	.	TGTGCCAGCAGTCTCGTTGGGACAGAGCTGAATGAGCAGTTCTTC	CASSLVGTELNEQFF
TRBV6-2/TRBV6-3	TRBJ2-3	.	.	TGTGCCAGCAGTGACGAAACACGGCTAGATACGCAGTATTTT	CASSDETRLDTQYF
TRBV29-1	TRBJ1-2	.	.	TGCAGCGCCGGGAGCGGGGGTGGTGGCTACACCTTC	CSAGSGGGGYTF
TRBV7-9	TRBJ1-2	.	.	TGTGCCAGCAGCTCTGCAGGGAACGGAAACTATGGCTACACCTTC	CASSSAGNGNYGYTF
TRBV6-5	TRBJ1-5	TRBD1	once	TGTGCCCTGGCTGAGGGGGCTCTCGGCAATCAGCCCCAGCATTTT	CALAEGALGNQPQHF
TRBV30	TRBJ2-7	TRBD2	.	TGTGCCTGGAGTTCTAGCGGGGGCTACGAGCAGTACTTC	CAWSSSGGYEQYF
TRBV29-1	TRBJ1-4	.	.	TGCAGCGGCGGGGCAACTAATGAAAAACTGTTTTTT	CSGGATNEKLFF
TRBV19	TRBJ2-7	TRBD2	.	TGTGCCAGTAGGCAACTGGGCGGGTCTCTAGCGGGGGGCTCCTACGAGCAGTACTTC	CASRQLGGSLAGGSYEQYF
TRBV10-3	TRBJ2-7	TRBD1	.	TGTGCCATCAGGGACAGGGACTCCTACGAGCAGTACTTC	CAIRDRDSYEQYF
TRBV5-1	TRBJ2-7	TRBD1	.	TGCGCCAGCAGCTCTGTAATCCCAGGGCAGGGGGTGTCCTACGAGCAGTACTTC	CASSSVIPGQGVSYEQYF
TRBV9	TRBJ2-2	.	.	TGTGCCAGCAGCGTAGGTGTGCCTGGGGAGCTGTTTTTT	CASSVGVPGELFF
TRBV20-1	TRBJ1-3	.	once	TGCAGTGCTAGAGACCCAAACACCATATATTTT	CSARDPNTIYF
TRBV2	TRBJ1-1	TRBD1	.	TGTGCCAGCAGGCGGGACAGGGGGGATACTGAAGCTTTCTTT	CASRRDRGDTEAFF
TRBV5-4	TRBJ2-1	.	.	TGTGCCAGCAGCCACCAGGGGGGGAATGAGCAGTTCTTC	CASSHQGGNEQFF
TRBV11-2	TRBJ2-7	.	few	TGTGCCAGCAGTCGGGGTCGGCTCCAGATCTACGAGCAGTACTTC	CASSRGRLQIYEQYF
TRBV3-1/TRBV3-2	TRBJ1-2	.	.	TGTGCCAGCAGCCACGCCTACTATGGCTACACCTTC	CASSHAYYGYTF
TRBV3-1/TRBV3-2	TRBJ2-7	TRBD2	.	TGTGCCAGCAGCCAAGCGGCTAGCGGCTCCTACGAGCAGTACTTC	CASSQAASGSYEQYF
TRBV6-5	TRBJ1-5	TRBD1	.	TGTGCCAGCAGTTACGGACAGGGGAGCAATCAGCCCCAGCATTTT	CASSYGQGSNQPQHF
TRBV4-1	TRBJ2-1	.	.	TGCGCCAGCAGCCAAGGCCCCCTGAATGAGCAGTTCTTC	CASSQGPLNEQFF
TRBV28	TRBJ2-7	.	.	TGTGCCAGCAGTCCCCCATTCTACGAGCAGTACTTC	CASSPPFYEQYF
TRBV29-1	TRBJ1-1	TRBD1	.	TGCAGCGGACGACAGGGGAACACTGAAGCTTTCTTT	CSGRQGNTEAFF